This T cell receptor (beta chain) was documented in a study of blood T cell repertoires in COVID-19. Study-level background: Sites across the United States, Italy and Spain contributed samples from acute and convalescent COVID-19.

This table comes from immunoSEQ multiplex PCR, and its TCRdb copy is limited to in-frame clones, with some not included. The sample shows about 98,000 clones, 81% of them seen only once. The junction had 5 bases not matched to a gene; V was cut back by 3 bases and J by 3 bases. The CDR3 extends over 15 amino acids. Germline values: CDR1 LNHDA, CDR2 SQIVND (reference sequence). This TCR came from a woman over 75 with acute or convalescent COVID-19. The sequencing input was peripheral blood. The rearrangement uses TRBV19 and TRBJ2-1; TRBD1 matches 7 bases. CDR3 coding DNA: TGTGCCAGTAGTATGGGACAGCGAGACTACAATGAGCAGTTCTTC. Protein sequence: CASSMGQRDYNEQFF.